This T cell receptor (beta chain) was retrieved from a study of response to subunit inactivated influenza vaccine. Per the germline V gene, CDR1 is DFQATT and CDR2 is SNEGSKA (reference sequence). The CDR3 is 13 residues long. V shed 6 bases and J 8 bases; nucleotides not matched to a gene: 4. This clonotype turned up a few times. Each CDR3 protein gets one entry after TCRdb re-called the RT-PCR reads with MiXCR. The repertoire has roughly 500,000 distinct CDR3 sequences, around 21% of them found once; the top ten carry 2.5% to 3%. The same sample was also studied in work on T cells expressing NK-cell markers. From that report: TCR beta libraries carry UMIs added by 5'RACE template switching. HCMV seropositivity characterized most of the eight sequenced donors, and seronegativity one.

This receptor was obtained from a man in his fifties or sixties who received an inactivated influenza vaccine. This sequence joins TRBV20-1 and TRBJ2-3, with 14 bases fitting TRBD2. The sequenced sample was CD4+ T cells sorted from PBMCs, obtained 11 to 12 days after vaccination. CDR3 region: CSAPGLAGVTQYF. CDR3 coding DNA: TGCAGTGCACCGGGACTAGCGGGAGTTACGCAGTATTTT.